The 29 T cell receptor beta chains presented below share a single source sample, sequenced in a study of blood T cell repertoires in COVID-19. TCRdb keeps only in-frame clones here, not all; method: immunoSEQ multiplex PCR. The table lists about 410,000 clones, 86% of them singletons. The sample taken for sequencing was peripheral blood. The receptors were gathered from a woman aged 30 to 39 with active or convalescent COVID-19.

The CDR3 region has the DNA TGCGCCAGCAGCGATGAATTTAGTAGCTACACCTTC. Encoded protein: CASSDEFSSYTF. The chain combines TRBV4-1 with TRBJ1-2; D is ambiguous. V was clipped by 5 bases and J by 9 bases, with 13 bases between them. The germline gives CDR1 MGHRA, CDR2 YSYEKL. The CDR3 loop spans 12 amino acids.

This sequence joins TRBV5-4 and TRBJ2-7; weak D call: TRBD2 (6 bases). The V gene lost 4 bases and the J gene lost 3 bases, with 17 bases spanning the gap. CDR3 length: 15 residues. In germline, CDR1 is SGHNT, CDR2 YYREEE (reference sequence). The CDR3 region has the DNA TGTGCCAGCAGCCCCGGGGCTAGCGTAAGCTACGAGCAGTACTTC. Translated: CASSPGASVSYEQYF. The full variable domain, rest sourced from reference TRBV5-4 and TRBJ2-7, is ETGVTQSPTHLIKTRGQQVTLRCSSQSGHNTVSWYQQALGQGPQFIFQYYREEENGRGNFPPRFSGLQFPNYSSELNVNALELDDSALYLCASSPGASVSYEQYFGPGTRLTVT.

The V gene is TRBV6-6, the J gene TRBJ2-2; 8 bases map to TRBD2. The junction had 8 bases not matched to a gene; V was cut back by 6 bases and J by 5 bases. Germline V gives CDR1 MNHNY, CDR2 SVGAGI (reference sequence). The CDR3 covers 15 residues. The CDR3 loop is CASRKTTSGTGELFF. CDR3 coding DNA: TGTGCCAGCAGGAAAACAACTAGCGGAACCGGGGAGCTGTTTTTT.

The rearrangement links TRBV7-6 to TRBJ1-6; 7 bases are a match to TRBD1. Germline values: CDR1 SGHVS, CDR2 FNYEAQ. The CDR3 consists of 16 residues. Unmatched junction bases numbered 6, after V lost 0 bases and J lost 7 bases. CDR3 region: CASSLAETGPNSPLHF. CDR3 DNA: TGTGCCAGCAGCTTAGCGGAGACAGGGCCGAATTCACCCCTCCACTTT.

V is TRBV2 and J is TRBJ1-6; D is uncertain. Trimming removed 7 bases from V and 7 bases from J, with 17 bases in between. CDR1 is SNHLY, CDR2 FYNNEI, per germline. The CDR3 runs 15 residues. The CDR3 nucleotides read TGTGCCAGCATATACCGGGCGGGCCAGAATTCACCCCTCCACTTT. Residues: CASIYRAGQNSPLHF.

The rearrangement uses TRBV6-2 or TRBV6-3 and TRBJ2-7; TRBD2 matches at 10 bases. The CDR3 sequence is 17 residues long. Trimming at V came to 0 bases and at J to 2 bases, leaving 7 bases not matched to a gene. Germline values: CDR1 MNHEY, CDR2 SVGEGT. The DNA for the CDR3 is TGTGCCAGCAGTTACTCGAGGTACAGCGGGAGGGCCTACGAGCAGTACTTC. Its translation is CASSYSRYSGRAYEQYF.

This clone was recorded once. The CDR3 region is CASSYGRGVQETQYF. Written as DNA, the CDR3 is TGTGCCAGCAGTTACGGCAGGGGGGTTCAAGAGACCCAGTACTTC. The rearrangement uses TRBV6-5 and TRBJ2-5; weak D call: TRBD1 (7 bases). The CDR3 contains 15 residues. Trimming stripped 2 bases from V and 2 bases from J, with 12 bases between. Germline lookup yields CDR1 MNHEY and CDR2 SVGAGI.

CDR3 coding DNA: TGTGCCAGCAGCAACTGTTGTCCCTCCTATAGCAATCAGCCCCAGCATTTT. Its translation is CASSNCCPSYSNQPQHF. J is TRBJ1-5 and V is TRBV21-1. TRBV21-1 is recorded as a pseudogene. The CDR3 totals 17 residues.

The J gene is TRBJ2-5, the V gene TRBV5-4; possibly TRBD1 for D (5 bases). V dropped 0 bases and J dropped 2 bases, with 11 bases sitting between them. The CDR3 spans 15 residues. From germline, CDR1 is SGHNT and CDR2 YYREEE (reference sequence). CDR3 in amino acids: CASSLVGAGQETQYF. CDR3 DNA: TGTGCCAGCAGCTTGGTAGGGGCAGGGCAAGAGACCCAGTACTTC.

J is TRBJ2-1 and V is TRBV10-2; 14 bases are a match to TRBD2. The J segment lost 5 bases and the V segment lost 5 bases, leaving 2 bases of the junction unmatched. The germline V gene encodes CDR1 WSHSY and CDR2 SAAADI. This CDR3 comprises 15 residues. CDR3 sequence reads: CASSMGLAGDNEQFF. The CDR3 DNA is TGCGCCAGCAGTATGGGACTAGCGGGAGACAATGAGCAGTTCTTC.

V gene TRBV5-5 combines with J gene TRBJ1-1, with D maybe TRBD1 (5 bases). V shed 0 bases and J shed 0 bases, with 12 bases lying between them. The CDR3 sequence is 16 residues long. Germline CDR1 and CDR2: SGHKS and YYEKEE (reference sequence). The CDR3 loop is CASSLVGAGMNTEAFF. CDR3 bases: TGTGCCAGCAGCTTGGTAGGGGCCGGAATGAACACTGAAGCTTTCTTT. Full variable domain (remainder filled in from reference TRBV5-5 and TRBJ1-1): DAGVTQSPTHLIKTRGQQVTLRCSPISGHKSVSWYQQVLGQGPQFIFQYYEKEERGRGNFPDRFSARQFPNYSSELNVNALLLGDSALYLCASSLVGAGMNTEAFFGQGTRLTVV.

This chain joins TRBV2 and TRBJ2-7, with 8 positions matching TRBD2. This CDR3 region has 12 residues. V dropped 11 bases and J dropped 0; count of bases not matched to a gene: 3. The germline V gene encodes CDR1 SNHLY and CDR2 FYNNEI. Here the CDR3 DNA reads TGTGCCGGGGGGACTAGCTCCTACGAGCAGTACTTC. Its protein product is CAGGTSSYEQYF.

The CDR3 coding sequence is TGTGCCAGCAGCGTAGGGACAGGGGCCTTAGGGAGCAATCAGCCCCAGCATTTT. This translates into CASSVGTGALGSNQPQHF. The chain links TRBV9 to TRBJ1-5, with TRBD1 matching 9 bases. The CDR3 covers 18 residues. Germline trimming cut 0 bases from V and 1 base from J; bases unmatched to any gene: 8. Germline CDR1 reads SGDLS; CDR2 reads YYNGEE.

This clone was recorded only once. Other DNA sequences in this specimen translate into the identical CDR3. The chain recombines TRBV19 with TRBJ1-2; 8 positions agree with TRBD1. V was clipped by 4 bases and J by 4 bases; unmatched bases: 5. The CDR3 consists of 14 residues. Germline V gene sequence: CDR1 LNHDA, CDR2 SQIVND (reference sequence). The CDR3 here is CASSTRQGAYGYTF. The CDR3 DNA reads TGTGCCAGTAGTACGCGGCAGGGGGCCTATGGCTACACCTTC.

The V and J genes are TRBV5-4 and TRBJ2-7, with 9 nucleotides matching TRBD1. Germline trimming cut 4 bases from V and 0 bases from J; bases unmatched to any gene: 5. CDR3 length: 15 residues. Germline V gene data show CDR1 as SGHNT and CDR2 as YYREEE (reference sequence). CDR3 region: CASSAGTGISYEQYF. In DNA, the CDR3 is TGTGCCAGCAGCGCCGGGACAGGGATCTCCTACGAGCAGTACTTC. Supplemented by reference TRBV5-4 and TRBJ2-7, the full variable domain reads ETGVTQSPTHLIKTRGQQVTLRCSSQSGHNTVSWYQQALGQGPQFIFQYYREEENGRGNFPPRFSGLQFPNYSSELNVNALELDDSALYLCASSAGTGISYEQYFGPGTRLTVT.

This clone was observed a handful of times. The chain uses TRBV7-7 and TRBJ2-5; no definite D call. Germline V gene lookup returns CDR1 SSHAT and CDR2 FNYEAQ (reference sequence). There are 15 residues in the CDR3. Trimming removed 1 base at V and 1 base at J, with 10 bases between. The CDR3 DNA reads as TGTGCCAGCAGCTTAGGTAGGAGCTTCCAAGAGACCCAGTACTTC. As protein: CASSLGRSFQETQYF.

This clone was counted a single time. The genes are TRBV30 and TRBJ1-6; possibly TRBD1 for D (6 bases). V shed 1 base and J shed 14 bases, with 15 bases lying between them. This CDR3 contains 13 residues. Germline assignment: CDR1 GTSNPN and CDR2 SVGIG (reference sequence). Written as DNA, the CDR3 is TGTGCCTGGAGTGAACAGGGTGGGCTCTCCCTCCACTTT. Amino acid sequence: CAWSEQGGLSLHF.

This clone was detected only once. The genes are TRBV21-1 and TRBJ1-5; the listed D gene, TRBD1, was not tested against the DNA. TRBV21-1 represents a pseudogene. The CDR3 loop spans 17 amino acids. CDR3 in DNA: TGTGCCAGCAGCAAAGCCGGTAGAGGACAGGGTGATCAGCCCCAGCATTTT. It translates to CASSKAGRGQGDQPQHF.

The chain is built from TRBV12-5 and TRBJ1-1; D possibly corresponds to TRBD1 (5 bases). Looked up from germline, CDR1 is LGHNT and CDR2 is FRNRAP. Trimming took off 2 bases at V and 0 bases at J, with 19 bases between the two ends. The CDR3 is 18 residues long. The DNA for the CDR3 is TGTGCTAGTGGTTTGCCCCATACAGGCTACATAATGAACACTGAAGCTTTCTTT. Amino acids: CASGLPHTGYIMNTEAFF.

The V gene is TRBV4-1, the J gene TRBJ2-7; D remains unclear. The V gene's germline CDR1 is MGHRA and CDR2 YSYEKL. There are 14 residues in the CDR3. Trimming left V 1 base short and J 6 bases short, with 13 bases between. CDR3 sequence (DNA): TGCGCCAGCAGCCAAGTATTCTTGACTGGCGAGCAGTACTTC. As protein: CASSQVFLTGEQYF.

This clone has more than one count but fewer than ten. The chain couples TRBV3-1 (or the pseudogene TRBV3-2) to TRBJ2-7, with 16 bases fitting TRBD2. The V and J ends lost 1 base and 4 bases, in that order; junction bases with no gene match: 7. This CDR3 region has 18 residues. Germline V lookup: CDR1 LGHDT, CDR2 YNNKEL (reference sequence). The CDR3 DNA is TGTGCCAGCAGCCAAGCTTTAGGGACTAGCGGGAGGGGATACGAGCAGTACTTC. Amino acid sequence: CASSQALGTSGRGYEQYF.

The chain employs TRBV4-1 and TRBJ2-2; no clear D gene. The germline V gene has CDR1 MGHRA and CDR2 YSYEKL. This CDR3 is 14 amino acids long. Between the trimmed V and J ends, which lost 4 bases and 2 bases, there was a span of 8 bases. The CDR3 here is CASSRQVNTGELFF. DNA for the CDR3: TGCGCCAGCAGCCGTCAGGTCAACACCGGGGAGCTGTTTTTT.

This clone was detected only once. The V gene is TRBV2, the J gene TRBJ2-1; 11 bases align to TRBD2. Unmatched junction bases numbered 4, after V lost 5 bases and J lost 4 bases. The CDR3 extends over 15 amino acids. Germline V gives CDR1 SNHLY, CDR2 FYNNEI. CDR3 coding DNA: TGTGCCAGCAGTACTAGCGGGGGAGCTTACAATGAGCAGTTCTTC. Protein sequence: CASSTSGGAYNEQFF.

The chain combines TRBV7-2 with TRBJ2-1, with 7 positions matching TRBD2. Germline values: CDR1 SGHTA, CDR2 FQGNSA. V lost 5 bases to trimming and J lost 5 bases; unmatched junction nucleotides: 9. CDR3 length: 15 amino acids. The CDR3 sequence: CASSPRPGLHNEQFF. For the CDR3, the DNA is TGTGCCAGCAGCCCAAGACCGGGACTACACAATGAGCAGTTCTTC.

The chain combines TRBV10-3 with TRBJ2-4, with 9 bases aligning to TRBD1. CDR1 is ENHRY and CDR2 is SYGVKD in the germline V gene. V gave up 6 bases and J gave up 6 bases; unmatched junction bases: 3. This CDR3 region has 13 residues. In nucleotides, the CDR3 is TGTGCCATCAGCCAGGACAGGGGAAACATTCAGTACTTC. This translates into CAISQDRGNIQYF.

The chain recombines TRBV10-2 with TRBJ2-2, with a possible D match to TRBD1 (5 bases). Germline CDR1 and CDR2: WSHSY and SAAADI. This CDR3 contains 17 residues. Trimming left V 6 bases short and J 5 bases short, with 22 bases between. CDR3 sequence reads: CASRPQTRVSGTGELFF. The CDR3, as DNA: TGCGCCAGCAGGCCGCAAACCAGGGTATCTGGGACCGGGGAGCTGTTTTTT.

The V call is TRBV3-1 (or the pseudogene TRBV3-2), the J call TRBJ1-2; TRBD1 might be the D (6 bases). V shed 5 bases and J shed 1 base, with 14 bases lying between them. Looked up from germline, CDR1 is LGHDT and CDR2 is YNNKEL (reference sequence). The CDR3 covers 15 residues. In DNA, the CDR3 is TGTGCCAGCAGCACGAGGACAGAGTTTAACTATGGCTACACCTTC. Translating it yields CASSTRTEFNYGYTF.

V gene TRBV13 combines with J gene TRBJ1-2, with 9 positions matching TRBD1. CDR3 length: 14 residues. V lost 5 bases and J lost 5; bases outside the gene matches: 6. CDR1 is PRHDT and CDR2 is FYEKMQ in the germline V gene (reference sequence). The CDR3: CASSQRGQGYGYTF. DNA for the CDR3: TGTGCCAGCAGCCAGAGAGGACAGGGGTATGGCTACACCTTC. The whole variable domain, filled in from reference TRBV13 and TRBJ1-2, reads AAGVIQSPRHLIKEKRETATLKCYPIPRHDTVYWYQQGPGQDPQFLISFYEKMQSDKGSIPDRFSAQQFSDYHSELNMSSLELGDSALYFCASSQRGQGYGYTFGSGTRLTVV.

The rearrangement joins TRBV3-1 (or the pseudogene TRBV3-2) to TRBJ1-1; unclear D gene. This CDR3 contains 12 residues. Germline V lookup: CDR1 LGHDT, CDR2 YNNKEL (reference sequence). V was cut by 0 bases and J by 11 bases, with 10 bases left in between. Here the CDR3 DNA reads TGTGCCAGCAGCCAAGATGGGCGAGGGGCTTTCTTT. Its translation: CASSQDGRGAFF.